The T cell receptor beta chain under discussion was sequenced for a study of blood T cells in healthy people across ages. A word on this clonotype: Its antigen is unidentified. This sequence may be a read error, since a much larger clone differs from it by one base.

Sample-barcoded 5' priming and a J-beta primer mix drove a second PCR of about 6 to 12 cycles. Unique molecular identifiers of 12 random nucleotides labeled each cDNA. TCRdb re-analysed the 5' RACE reads in MiXCR, keeping a single row per CDR3 protein. Of some 790,000 distinct CDR3 sequences in the sample, 25% to 35% were seen once. Findings and caveats of the study: A strong correlation between TCR beta diversity and naive T cell percentage was seen.

The CDR3 has 15 amino acids. With V trimmed by 6 bases and J by 10 bases, 15 bases remained unmatched. Germline assignment: CDR1 DFQATT and CDR2 SNEGSKA (reference sequence). PBMCs, at least 7 million per sample, were isolated. This receptor was identified in a woman aged 80 or over in good health. J is TRBJ2-7 and V is TRBV20-1; 13 nucleotides agree with TRBD2. Sequences were obtained from blood. The CDR3 is CSAKGLAGRQEAQYF. The CDR3 DNA sequence: TGCAGTGCGAAGGGACTAGCGGGGAGGCAAGAGGCCCAGTACTTC.